The clone carrying this T cell receptor (beta chain) was picked up a small number of times. The sample comes from a study of blood T cell repertoires in COVID-19. The V gene's germline CDR1 is LNHDA and CDR2 SQIVND (reference sequence). V shed 8 bases, J shed 2 bases, and the junction held 16 bases outside the gene matches. The CDR3 is made up of 17 amino acids. Assay used: immunoSEQ multiplex PCR; TCRdb lists only in-frame clones, some missing. The sample has around 300,000 clones, more than 80% seen once. The V call is TRBV19, the J call TRBJ2-7; TRBD1 matches at 9 bases. The clonotype was recovered from a woman aged 25 to 39 with active or convalescent COVID-19. Sequencing was performed on peripheral blood. The DNA for the CDR3 is TGTGCCAGTGGAAAAGGGACAGGGCGAGATATCGCCTACGAGCAGTACTTC. Residues: CASGKGTGRDIAYEQYF.